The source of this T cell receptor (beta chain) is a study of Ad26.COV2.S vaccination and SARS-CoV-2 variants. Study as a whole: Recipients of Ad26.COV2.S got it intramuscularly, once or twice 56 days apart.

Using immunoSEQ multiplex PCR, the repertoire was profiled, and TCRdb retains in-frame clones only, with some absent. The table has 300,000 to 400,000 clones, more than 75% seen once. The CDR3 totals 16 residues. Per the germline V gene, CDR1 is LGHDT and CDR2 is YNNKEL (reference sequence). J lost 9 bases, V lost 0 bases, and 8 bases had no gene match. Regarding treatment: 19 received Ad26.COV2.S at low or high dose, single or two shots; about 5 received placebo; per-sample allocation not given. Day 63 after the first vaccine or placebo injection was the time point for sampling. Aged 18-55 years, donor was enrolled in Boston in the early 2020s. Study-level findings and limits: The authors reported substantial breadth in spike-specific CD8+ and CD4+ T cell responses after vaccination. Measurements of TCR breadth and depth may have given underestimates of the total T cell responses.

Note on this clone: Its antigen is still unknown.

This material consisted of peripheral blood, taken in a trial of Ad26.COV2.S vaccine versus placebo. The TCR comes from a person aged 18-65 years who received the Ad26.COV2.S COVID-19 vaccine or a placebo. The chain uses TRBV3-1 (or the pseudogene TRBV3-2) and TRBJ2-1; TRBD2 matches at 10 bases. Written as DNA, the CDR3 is TGTGCCAGCAGCCAAGAATCGAGCGGGAGGGTAAGTGAGCAGTTCTTC. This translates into CASSQESSGRVSEQFF.